Listed here is a single T cell receptor (beta chain). Antigen unknown. These data come from a study of vaccination and CD4 T cells after COVID-19. The treatment was: roughly 11-day PBMC culture with coronavirus spike peptide pools or control peptides (ViraFEST assay). Sequencing of cultured CD4+ T cell DNA used the Oncomine TCR Beta short-read assay. CD4+ T cells were cultured, and genomic DNA was extracted from them. TCRdb reprocessed the PCR reads via MiXCR and lists one record per CDR3 protein. Found here are 7,500 to 9,500 distinct CDR3 sequences, around 66% of them singletons; the top ten hold less than 20%. The receptor was isolated from a human donor with COVID-19. Sample: cultured CD4+ T cells from blood, taken after SARS-CoV-2 vaccination.

This chain's CDR3 is CSARGPAAYNEQFF. The CDR3 DNA reads TGCAGTGCTAGAGGGCCAGCGGCCTACAATGAGCAGTTCTTC. The chain joins TRBV20-1 to TRBJ2-1; D is perhaps TRBD2 (5 bases). Germline CDR1 reads DFQATT; CDR2 reads SNEGSKA (reference sequence). V lost 1 base and J lost 2, with 9 bases in between. The CDR3 runs to 14 residues.